This is a list of T cell receptor beta chains from one sample in a study of T cells after somatic rescue of genetic block. The data were produced by immunoSEQ multiplex PCR, yet TCRdb's version contains in-frame clones alone and is incomplete. The sample carries roughly 110,000 clones, about 89% recorded once. The specimen was peripheral blood mononuclear cells (PBMCs). The source is a woman aged 18-29 years. The CDR3 runs from the conserved cysteine through the conserved F or W. D genes are given only for firm matches. Only part of the rows carry a size: once, few, many, or a class if the clone is expanded.

abundance: NA
d_gene: NA
v_gene: TRBV7-8
j_gene: TRBJ2-5
CDR3nt: TGTGCCAGCAGCTGGCTACTTGGGAGTCAAGAGACCCAGTACTTC
CDR3aa: CASSWLLGSQETQYF

abundance: once
d_gene: NA
v_gene: TRBV7-9
j_gene: TRBJ1-5
CDR3nt: TGTGCCAGCAGCCCGGACAGTTTCGGCAATCAGCCCCAGCATTTT
CDR3aa: CASSPDSFGNQPQHF

abundance: NA
d_gene: TRBD1
v_gene: TRBV18
j_gene: TRBJ1-1
CDR3nt: TGTGCCAGCTCGCGGGACAGGGAAATTGGGAGCACTGAAGCTTTCTTT
CDR3aa: CASSRDREIGSTEAFF

abundance: NA
d_gene: NA
v_gene: TRBV27
j_gene: TRBJ1-5
CDR3nt: TGTGCCAGCAGTTCTTCTGGCGGCCACAATCAGCCCCAGCATTTT
CDR3aa: CASSSSGGHNQPQHF

abundance: NA
d_gene: NA
v_gene: TRBV28
j_gene: TRBJ2-2
CDR3nt: TGTGCCAGCTCGATCGTAACCACCGGGGAGCTGTTTTTT
CDR3aa: CASSIVTTGELFF

abundance: NA
d_gene: NA
v_gene: TRBV5-1
j_gene: TRBJ1-5
CDR3nt: TGCGCCAGCAGCCAGGACGCTCGTAGCAATCAGCCCCAGCATTTT
CDR3aa: CASSQDARSNQPQHF

abundance: once
d_gene: NA
v_gene: TRBV19
j_gene: TRBJ1-2
CDR3nt: TGTGCCAGTAGTATAACTGGGACGACGGCGGGGCATAACTATGGCTACACCTTC
CDR3aa: CASSITGTTAGHNYGYTF

abundance: NA
d_gene: NA
v_gene: TRBV9
j_gene: TRBJ2-2
CDR3nt: TGTGCCAGCAGCGTAGGACAGCTCGCGGACACCGGGGAGCTGTTTTTT
CDR3aa: CASSVGQLADTGELFF

abundance: NA
d_gene: NA
v_gene: TRBV7-2
j_gene: TRBJ1-2
CDR3nt: TGTGCCAGCAGCCCAAGCCGGGACATTCTACCAAAATTC
CDR3aa: CASSPSRDILPKF

abundance: NA
d_gene: NA
v_gene: TRBV7-2
j_gene: TRBJ1-4
CDR3nt: TGTGCCAGCAGCTGGGTGGGGGGCGCGGATGAAAAACTGTTTTTT
CDR3aa: CASSWVGGADEKLFF

abundance: NA
d_gene: NA
v_gene: TRBV7-8
j_gene: TRBJ1-2
CDR3nt: TGTGCCAGCAGCCCTACGCTGGGGAGCAAGTATGGCTACACCTTC
CDR3aa: CASSPTLGSKYGYTF

abundance: NA
d_gene: TRBD2
v_gene: TRBV7-2
j_gene: TRBJ2-1
CDR3nt: TGTGCCAGCAGCCCCTGGGGGGGGAGCTCCTACAATGAGCAGTTCTTC
CDR3aa: CASSPWGGSSYNEQFF

abundance: NA
d_gene: NA
v_gene: TRBV2
j_gene: TRBJ2-1
CDR3nt: TGTGCCAGCAGTGAATGGAATGAGCAGTTCTTC
CDR3aa: CASSEWNEQFF

abundance: NA
d_gene: TRBD1
v_gene: TRBV28
j_gene: TRBJ1-2
CDR3nt: TGTGCCAGCAGTGGGGACAGGGGATACGGGGTGAGAGGCTACACCTTC
CDR3aa: CASSGDRGYGVRGYTF

abundance: NA
d_gene: NA
v_gene: TRBV30
j_gene: TRBJ1-1
CDR3nt: TGTGCCTGGAGTGTACTTCCAGGGGCAAACACTGAAGCTTTCTTT
CDR3aa: CAWSVLPGANTEAFF

abundance: NA
d_gene: NA
v_gene: TRBV27
j_gene: TRBJ2-4
CDR3nt: TGTGCCAGCAGTTTATCGAACCAATACTACCAGTACTTC
CDR3aa: CASSLSNQYYQYF

abundance: NA
d_gene: NA
v_gene: TRBV30
j_gene: TRBJ1-2
CDR3nt: TGTGCCTGGAGCCGGACGGGGACTTCCTATGGCTACACCTTC
CDR3aa: CAWSRTGTSYGYTF

abundance: NA
d_gene: NA
v_gene: TRBV5-1
j_gene: TRBJ2-3
CDR3nt: TGCGCCAGCAGCAAAACGGGAGCCATCACAAGCACAGATACGCAGTATTTT
CDR3aa: CASSKTGAITSTDTQYF

abundance: NA
d_gene: NA
v_gene: TRBV19
j_gene: TRBJ1-5
CDR3nt: TGTGCCAGTAGTATAGCCAGGTATAGCAATCAGCCCCAGCATTTT
CDR3aa: CASSIARYSNQPQHF

abundance: NA
d_gene: TRBD2
v_gene: TRBV5-1
j_gene: TRBJ2-5
CDR3nt: TGCGCCAGCAGACCCAGGACTAGCGGGGTAGAGACCCAGTACTTC
CDR3aa: CASRPRTSGVETQYF

abundance: NA
d_gene: NA
v_gene: TRBV10-3
j_gene: TRBJ2-2
CDR3nt: TGTGCCATCAGTGCTCGCGACACTTCGAACACCGGGGAGCTGTTTTTT
CDR3aa: CAISARDTSNTGELFF

abundance: once
d_gene: TRBD2
v_gene: TRBV27
j_gene: TRBJ2-7
CDR3nt: TGTGCCAGCAGTGCGTGGACTAGCGGGGGGGCCGAGCAGTACTTC
CDR3aa: CASSAWTSGGAEQYF

abundance: NA
d_gene: NA
v_gene: TRBV19
j_gene: TRBJ1-1
CDR3nt: TGTGCCAGTAGTGCCGGGTTGAACACTGAAGCTTTCTTT
CDR3aa: CASSAGLNTEAFF

abundance: once
d_gene: NA
v_gene: TRBV7-5
j_gene: TRBJ2-2
CDR3nt: TGTGCCAGAAGCCCTGATCGTCGGACAGGGCCGAACACCGGGGAGCTGTTTTTT
CDR3aa: CARSPDRRTGPNTGELFF

abundance: once
d_gene: NA
v_gene: TRBV10-3
j_gene: TRBJ1-3
CDR3nt: TGTGCCATCAGGCAGGGAGACTCTGGAAACACCATATATTTT
CDR3aa: CAIRQGDSGNTIYF

abundance: NA
d_gene: TRBD2
v_gene: TRBV9
j_gene: TRBJ2-5
CDR3nt: TGTGCCAGCAGCGTAGGTCCGAGCGGGGTTTACCAAGAGACCCAGTACTTC
CDR3aa: CASSVGPSGVYQETQYF

abundance: NA
d_gene: TRBD1
v_gene: TRBV5-8
j_gene: TRBJ1-5
CDR3nt: TGTGCCAGCAGCCCAGACAGGGGCAATCAGCCCCAGCATTTT
CDR3aa: CASSPDRGNQPQHF

abundance: NA
d_gene: TRBD1
v_gene: TRBV2
j_gene: TRBJ1-6
CDR3nt: TGTGCCAGCAGTGAGGACAGGGGGCCATCACCCCTCCACTTT
CDR3aa: CASSEDRGPSPLHF

abundance: NA
d_gene: TRBD1
v_gene: TRBV27
j_gene: TRBJ1-1
CDR3nt: TGTGCCAGCAGTCCAACTGGGACAGGCGGCATGAACACTGAAGCTTTCTTT
CDR3aa: CASSPTGTGGMNTEAFF

abundance: NA
d_gene: TRBD1
v_gene: TRBV5-4
j_gene: TRBJ1-2
CDR3nt: TGTGCCAGCAGCTCGGACAGGAGATATGGCTACACCTTC
CDR3aa: CASSSDRRYGYTF

abundance: NA
d_gene: TRBD2
v_gene: TRBV7-2
j_gene: TRBJ2-5
CDR3nt: TGTGCCAGCAGCTGGGCGGGGGAAGAGACCCAGTACTTC
CDR3aa: CASSWAGEETQYF

abundance: NA
d_gene: NA
v_gene: TRBV7-2
j_gene: TRBJ2-3
CDR3nt: TGTGCCAGCAGCGAAAGACTAGTGGGCACAGATACGCAGTATTTT
CDR3aa: CASSERLVGTDTQYF

abundance: NA
d_gene: NA
v_gene: TRBV7-9
j_gene: TRBJ2-1
CDR3nt: TGTGCCAGCAGCTTACGGGCCTGGGACAATGAGCAGTTCTTC
CDR3aa: CASSLRAWDNEQFF

abundance: NA
d_gene: NA
v_gene: TRBV9
j_gene: TRBJ2-6
CDR3nt: TGTGCCAGCAGCTCCCGACTCCACTCTGGGGCCAACGTCCTGACTTTC
CDR3aa: CASSSRLHSGANVLTF

abundance: NA
d_gene: TRBD2
v_gene: TRBV15
j_gene: TRBJ2-1
CDR3nt: TGTGCCACCAATAGCGGGGGGGCCCTCAATGAGCAGTTCTTC
CDR3aa: CATNSGGALNEQFF

abundance: NA
d_gene: TRBD1
v_gene: TRBV7-9
j_gene: TRBJ1-2
CDR3nt: TGTGCCAGCAGCCGGGGACAGGGGAATGGCTACACCTTC
CDR3aa: CASSRGQGNGYTF

abundance: NA
d_gene: NA
v_gene: TRBV5-1
j_gene: TRBJ2-2
CDR3nt: TGCGCCAGCAGCTTGCCAGACACGAACACCGGGGAGCTGTTTTTT
CDR3aa: CASSLPDTNTGELFF

abundance: NA
d_gene: NA
v_gene: TRBV4-1
j_gene: TRBJ1-5
CDR3nt: TGCGCCAGCAGCCAAGGGGAACAGTTCAATCAGCCCCAGCATTTT
CDR3aa: CASSQGEQFNQPQHF

abundance: NA
d_gene: NA
v_gene: TRBV7-2
j_gene: TRBJ2-7
CDR3nt: TGTGCCAGCAGCTTAGGAGGTTCGCGGGAGCAGTACTTC
CDR3aa: CASSLGGSREQYF

abundance: NA
d_gene: NA
v_gene: TRBV28
j_gene: TRBJ2-3
CDR3nt: TGTGCCAGCAGTTTGTCCGGGGTTACGCAGTATTTT
CDR3aa: CASSLSGVTQYF

abundance: once
d_gene: NA
v_gene: TRBV5-4
j_gene: TRBJ1-1
CDR3nt: TGTGCCAGCAGCTCACCAACAGGGACTGAAGCTTTCTTT
CDR3aa: CASSSPTGTEAFF

abundance: NA
d_gene: NA
v_gene: TRBV18
j_gene: TRBJ2-3
CDR3nt: TGTGCCAGCTCACCAAGGGAAAGCGGGTCTCGCACAGATACGCAGTATTTT
CDR3aa: CASSPRESGSRTDTQYF

abundance: NA
d_gene: TRBD1
v_gene: TRBV7-9
j_gene: TRBJ1-3
CDR3nt: TGTGCCAGCAGTCTGGGGATGGGGACAGGGGGAAACACCATATATTTT
CDR3aa: CASSLGMGTGGNTIYF

abundance: NA
d_gene: TRBD2
v_gene: TRBV5-1
j_gene: TRBJ2-7
CDR3nt: TGCGCCAGCAGCCCGTTAGCGGGCGACTCCTACGAGCAGTACTTC
CDR3aa: CASSPLAGDSYEQYF

abundance: NA
d_gene: NA
v_gene: TRBV7-2
j_gene: TRBJ2-1
CDR3nt: TGTGCCAGCAGTGGAGGGGCGGTTGGTGAGCAGTTCTTC
CDR3aa: CASSGGAVGEQFF

abundance: NA
d_gene: NA
v_gene: TRBV6-5
j_gene: TRBJ1-5
CDR3nt: TGTGCCAGCAGCCCTACTTACAATCGGCCCCAGCATTTT
CDR3aa: CASSPTYNRPQHF

abundance: NA
d_gene: NA
v_gene: TRBV13
j_gene: TRBJ2-2
CDR3nt: TGTGCCAGCAGCTTATTCCAAGGGGAGCTGTTTTTT
CDR3aa: CASSLFQGELFF

abundance: NA
d_gene: TRBD1
v_gene: TRBV5-1
j_gene: TRBJ2-1
CDR3nt: TGCGCCAGCAGCTACGTCCCGGGACAGGGATCCGCGAGGTTCTTC
CDR3aa: CASSYVPGQGSARFF

abundance: NA
d_gene: NA
v_gene: TRBV18
j_gene: TRBJ2-4
CDR3nt: TGTGCCAGCTCACGGAAGGGACCCTCCAAAAACATTCAGTACTTC
CDR3aa: CASSRKGPSKNIQYF

abundance: NA
d_gene: NA
v_gene: TRBV7-3
j_gene: TRBJ2-6
CDR3nt: TGTGCCAGCAGCTTAGGAACAGGCCACGGCTCTGGGGCCAACGTCCTGACTTTC
CDR3aa: CASSLGTGHGSGANVLTF

abundance: NA
d_gene: TRBD1
v_gene: TRBV5-5
j_gene: TRBJ1-6
CDR3nt: TGTGCCAGCAGTTCGTCGCGACAGGGGAATTCACCCCTCCACTTT
CDR3aa: CASSSSRQGNSPLHF

abundance: NA
d_gene: TRBD2
v_gene: TRBV5-1
j_gene: TRBJ2-3
CDR3nt: TGCGCCAGCAGCTTGGTAATAGCGGGGGGGCCTGGAGATACGCAGTATTTT
CDR3aa: CASSLVIAGGPGDTQYF

abundance: NA
d_gene: NA
v_gene: TRBV18
j_gene: TRBJ1-5
CDR3nt: TGTGCCAGCTCACCACCGGGGGAACAGCCCCAGCATTTT
CDR3aa: CASSPPGEQPQHF